The rows below give T cell receptor beta chains drawn from one sample of a study of memory CD4+ T cells and cytomegalovirus serostatus. Profiling relied on immunoSEQ multiplex PCR, and the TCRdb table lists in-frame clones only, not all of them. The table includes around 38,000 clones, about 79% detected once. Sequenced material: memory CD4+ T cells from blood. These TCRs come from an adult in good health and CMV-seronegative. Each CDR3 is given with its conserved first and last residue. D genes are given only for firm matches. A row's size may be missing; if present it is once, few, many or a size class.

J,V,size,D,CDR3,DNA
TRBJ1-5,TRBV28,-,TRBD1,CASSPLQGAFNQPQHF,TGTGCCAGCAGCCCCCTACAGGGGGCCTTCAATCAGCCCCAGCATTTT
TRBJ1-4,TRBV2,-,-,CASSEAQGFALNEKLFF,TGTGCCAGCAGTGAAGCGCAGGGATTCGCCCTTAATGAAAAACTGTTTTTT
TRBJ2-5,TRBV2,-,-,CASSEETQYF,TGTGCCAGCAGCGAAGAGACCCAGTACTTC
TRBJ2-1,TRBV11-2,few,TRBD2,CASSLAGLADNEQFF,TGTGCCAGCAGCTTAGCGGGACTAGCGGACAATGAGCAGTTCTTC
TRBJ2-2,TRBV6-1,few,TRBD2,CASSKGTSGFTGELFF,TGTGCCAGCAGTAAAGGGACTAGCGGGTTCACCGGGGAGCTGTTTTTT
TRBJ2-7,TRBV7-9,-,-,CASSLGNEPTRHF,TGTGCCAGCAGCCTTGGGAACGAGCCAACGCGTCACTTC
TRBJ2-3,TRBV7-3,-,-,CASSQGTPSTDTQYF,TGTGCCAGCAGCCAGGGGACCCCTAGCACAGATACGCAGTATTTT
TRBJ2-1,TRBV5-3,-,-,CARSQNPGHQALF,TGTGCCAGAAGTCAGAATCCGGGACACCAAGCACTCTTC
TRBJ1-1,TRBV2,-,-,CASSEGITEAFF,TGTGCCAGCTCTGAGGGAATCACTGAAGCTTTCTTT
TRBJ2-1,TRBV18,-,-,CASSPPSSSYNEQFF,TGTGCCAGCTCACCACCCTCGAGCTCCTACAATGAGCAGTTCTTC
TRBJ1-2,TRBV7-9,-,-,CASSPAAGVNGYTF,TGTGCCAGCAGCCCAGCAGCTGGGGTTAATGGCTACACCTTC
TRBJ1-5,TRBV19,-,-,CASKGGGPNQPQHF,TGTGCCAGTAAGGGAGGCGGTCCCAATCAGCCCCAGCATTTT
TRBJ2-7,TRBV30,-,-,CAWSRFGGEQYF,TGTGCCTGGAGTCGATTCGGGGGCGAGCAGTACTTC
TRBJ2-3,TRBV27,-,TRBD2,CASSLFSGRDGDTQYF,TGTGCCAGCAGTTTGTTTAGCGGGAGGGATGGAGATACGCAGTATTTT
TRBJ2-7,TRBV28,once,TRBD1,CACRTGSYHEQYF,TGTGCCTGTAGGACAGGGTCGTATCACGAGCAGTACTTC
TRBJ2-1,TRBV7-8,once,-,CASGLASGVYNEQFF,TGTGCCAGCGGATTAGCGTCGGGAGTCTACAATGAGCAGTTCTTC
TRBJ2-1,TRBV23-1,-,-,CASRASGDGYNEQFF,TGCGCCAGCAGGGCGTCCGGGGACGGGTACAATGAGCAGTTCTTC
TRBJ2-3,TRBV29-1,-,-,CSVESTDTQYF,TGCAGCGTGGAGAGCACAGATACGCAGTATTTT
TRBJ2-1,TRBV19,-,TRBD1,CASMQTGERNEQFF,TGTGCCAGTATGCAGACAGGGGAAAGAAATGAGCAGTTCTTC
TRBJ1-1,TRBV19,-,-,CASSIGGQVNTEAFF,TGTGCCAGTAGTATAGGGGGTCAGGTGAACACTGAAGCTTTCTTT
TRBJ2-3,TRBV6-1,few,TRBD2,CASSELAGVSDTQYF,TGTGCCAGCAGTGAACTAGCGGGAGTCTCGGATACGCAGTATTTT
TRBJ1-1,TRBV4-3,medium-sized,-,CASSATTPDTEAFF,TGCGCCAGCAGCGCTACTACCCCGGACACTGAAGCTTTCTTT
TRBJ2-7,TRBV11-2,-,-,CASSFNVEREQYF,TGTGCCAGCAGCTTTAACGTAGAAAGGGAGCAGTACTTC
TRBJ2-1,TRBV5-6,-,-,CASSLLGVDEQFF,TGTGCCAGCAGCCTCTTAGGTGTGGATGAGCAGTTCTTC
TRBJ2-1,TRBV5-1,-,-,CASSLDKTRFNEQFF,TGCGCCAGCAGCTTGGACAAGACCAGATTCAATGAGCAGTTCTTC
TRBJ1-3,TRBV12-5,-,-,CASGTGNTIYF,TGTGCTAGTGGGACAGGAAACACCATATATTTT
TRBJ1-1,TRBV27,-,-,CASSWGGADTEAFF,TGTGCCAGCAGTTGGGGGGGGGCGGACACTGAAGCTTTCTTT
TRBJ2-7,TRBV9,-,TRBD2,CASSSGTSGKLNF,TGTGCCAGCAGCTCCGGGACTAGCGGGAAACTCAACTTC
TRBJ1-6,TRBV28,-,-,CASNLPGPVNSPLHF,TGTGCCAGCAACCTCCCGGGACCGGTGAATTCACCCCTCCACTTT
TRBJ2-2,TRBV9,-,-,CASSVGRWVSGELFF,TGTGCCAGCAGCGTAGGCCGTTGGGTCTCCGGGGAGCTGTTTTTT
TRBJ2-6,TRBV5-1,-,TRBD2,CASSLEAGAGANVLTF,TGCGCCAGCAGCTTGGAAGCGGGAGCTGGGGCCAACGTCCTGACTTTC
TRBJ2-5,TRBV11-1,-,-,CASSPNTIQETQYF,TGTGCCAGCAGCCCGAATACCATCCAAGAGACCCAGTACTTC
TRBJ2-5,TRBV2,-,-,CASSEDPGAIRYF,TGTGCCAGCAGTGAAGATCCGGGGGCTATTCGGTACTTC
TRBJ1-3,TRBV7-2,-,-,CASSFQAGAGNTIYF,TGTGCCAGCAGCTTTCAAGCCGGAGCTGGAAACACCATATATTTT
TRBJ2-2,TRBV19,-,-,CASSIDGLGNTGELFF,TGTGCCAGTAGTATAGATGGACTTGGTAACACCGGGGAGCTGTTTTTT
TRBJ1-2,TRBV7-2,few,TRBD1,CASSGFDRGDYGYTF,TGTGCCAGCAGCGGTTTCGACAGGGGAGACTATGGCTACACCTTC
TRBJ2-5,TRBV7-2,once,-,CASSLARRQPYQETQYF,TGTGCCAGCAGCTTAGCGAGACGACAGCCTTACCAAGAGACCCAGTACTTC
TRBJ2-2,TRBV5-1,-,-,CASSPRLANTGELFF,TGCGCCAGCAGCCCCAGACTAGCGAACACCGGGGAGCTGTTTTTT
TRBJ1-5,TRBV5-1,-,-,CASSPLTRDQPQHF,TGCGCCAGCAGCCCCCTGACTAGGGATCAGCCCCAGCATTTT